This T cell receptor beta chain was sequenced in a study of T cell responses to AZD1222 COVID-19 vaccine. Turning to this clone: As yet, its antigen is unknown.

Germline assignment: CDR1 SGHTA and CDR2 FQGNSA. The CDR3 runs to 12 residues. J lost 12 bases, V lost 2 bases, and 5 bases had no gene match. The analysis combined second doses at about 4 or about 12 weeks. Study conclusions and caveats: Females outnumbered males among donors, who were mostly white British; clonal diversity was possibly underestimated.

TCRdb's table, derived via immunoSEQ multiplex PCR, lists solely in-frame clones and lacks some. This sample has 75,000 or so clones, with 80% to 95% found just once. This TCR was recovered from an adult who received the AZD1222 COVID-19 vaccine. This specimen was peripheral blood, taken 28 days after the second AZD1222 dose. The rearrangement links TRBV7-2 to TRBJ2-7; 9 nucleotides align to TRBD1. CDR3 protein: CASSLPTGGWYF. The CDR3 nucleotides are TGTGCCAGCAGCTTACCGACAGGGGGGTGGTACTTC.